This is a list of T cell receptor beta chains from one sample in a study of response to subunit inactivated influenza vaccine. TCRdb reprocessed the RT-PCR reads via MiXCR and lists one record per CDR3 protein. The profile shows 700,000 to 800,000 distinct CDR3 sequences, roughly 18% of them singletons. The source was PBMCs from blood, collected roughly 5 days after vaccination. Every receptor here comes from a man aged 45 to 65 who received an inactivated influenza vaccine. The CDR3 runs from the conserved cysteine through the conserved F or W. The D gene is left open where the match is weak.

d_call j_call v_call cdr3_aa
NA TRBJ2-3 TRBV28 CASTGLADTQYF
NA TRBJ2-7 TRBV18 CASSPHFRGGSYEQYF
NA TRBJ2-5 TRBV6-1 CASWGAKHYGGQETQYF
NA TRBJ1-2 TRBV29-1 CSVEDRVVGGYTF
TRBD1 TRBJ2-7 TRBV12-3/TRBV12-4 CASSLGTGGWYEQYF
NA TRBJ2-2 TRBV9 CASSLTGLGNTGELFF
NA TRBJ2-5 TRBV5-1 CASSIWGQETQYF
NA TRBJ2-1 TRBV2 CASRFDSYNEQFF
NA TRBJ2-7 TRBV3-1 CASSQIVGLRPYEQYF
NA TRBJ2-5 TRBV2 CASSGLVETQYF
NA TRBJ2-1 TRBV7-8 CASSWGASYSYNEQFF
NA TRBJ2-1 TRBV12-3/TRBV12-4 CASSSIQGAPTYNEQFF
NA TRBJ1-2 TRBV7-2 CASSLVGDLAGGYTF
TRBD1 TRBJ2-7 TRBV29-1 CSVSLGTGTYEQYF
TRBD2 TRBJ2-2 TRBV6-1 CASTPTSGENTGELFF
TRBD2 TRBJ2-7 TRBV20-1 CSARWTSGGYEQYF
TRBD2 TRBJ2-7 TRBV5-5 CASSSTSGGTYEQYF
NA TRBJ1-1 TRBV12-3/TRBV12-4 CASSRWETEAFF
NA TRBJ1-2 TRBV7-3 CASSASPRGLDYGYTF
TRBD2 TRBJ2-3 TRBV9 CASSVAGRAVGDTQYF
TRBD1 TRBJ2-1 TRBV12-3/TRBV12-4 CASRETGAAFNEQFF
NA TRBJ2-6 TRBV21-1 CASSNLRSGANVLTF
NA TRBJ1-2 TRBV20-1 CSARTGASLGYTF
TRBD2 TRBJ2-3 TRBV20-1 CSSRLAGSTDTQYF
NA TRBJ2-3 TRBV19 CASSITGLGQYF
NA TRBJ1-1 TRBV11-2 CASSLEGGGTEAFF
NA TRBJ2-7 TRBV7-9 CASSLAEAGSYEQYF
NA TRBJ2-1 TRBV29-1 CSVETDSYNEQFF
TRBD2 TRBJ2-7 TRBV5-6 CASSLEVAGDTYEQYF
TRBD1 TRBJ2-7 TRBV3-1 CASGTGESYEQYF
NA TRBJ2-2 TRBV4-1 CASSPLGQGGTGELFF
NA TRBJ2-7 TRBV3-1 CASSQHRRGGEQYF
TRBD1 TRBJ2-1 TRBV20-1 CSASRGQGIVNEQFF
NA TRBJ2-1 TRBV20-1 CSATHTSFPYNEQFF
NA TRBJ2-5 TRBV14 CASSQPRRGSTQETQYF
NA TRBJ2-5 TRBV7-9 CASSFPGKGTQYF
NA TRBJ2-1 TRBV4-2 CASSQRDKSYNEQFF
NA TRBJ2-1 TRBV7-2 CASRSSWGTEGEQFF
NA TRBJ2-7 TRBV7-2 CASSLAESSYEQYF
TRBD1 TRBJ2-7 TRBV6-1 CASSWGQGSYEQYF
NA TRBJ1-1 TRBV4-1 CASSQTQIMNTEAFF
NA TRBJ2-3 TRBV4-2 CASSQVGSADTQYF
NA TRBJ2-3 TRBV5-1 CASSFGQESTDTQYF
NA TRBJ2-1 TRBV5-1 CASSLDLARPTEQFF
NA TRBJ2-7 TRBV4-2 CASSPDASYEQYF
TRBD1 TRBJ1-5 TRBV19 CASTYRGQGGNQPQHF